The 30 T cell receptor beta chains reported below all come from one sample, sequenced in a study of blood T cell repertoires in COVID-19 (dated by TCRdb to the early 2020s). Library preparation used the immunoSEQ multiplex PCR assay. TCRdb provides this immuneACCESS table in a form limited to in-frame rearrangements. Some clones are lacking; in checked studies, under half of them reflect an unresolved V gene, and why the rest are absent is not known. For this sample the table gives 150,000 to 200,000 clones, of which more than 75% were detected only once. The ten largest clones take up 17% of the sample. Sequencing was performed on PBMCs or T cells enriched from blood (not recorded which). The receptors derive from a woman in her fifties or sixties with acute COVID-19.

V gene TRBV18 combines with J gene TRBJ2-1; possibly TRBD2 for D (6 bases). The CDR3 runs to 13 residues. Germline lookup yields CDR1 KGHSH and CDR2 LQKENI. Trimming removed 3 bases from V and 7 bases from J, with 10 bases in between. The chain's CDR3 is CASSPPAGNEQFF. CDR3 coding DNA: TGTGCCAGCTCACCCCCGGCGGGAAATGAGCAGTTCTTC. The whole variable domain, filled in from reference TRBV18 and TRBJ2-1, reads NAGVMQNPRHLVRRRGQEARLRCSPMKGHSHVYWYRQLPEEGLKFMVYLQKENIIDESGMPKERFSAEFPKEGPSILRIQQVVRGDSAAYFCASSPPAGNEQFFGPGTRLTVL.

The V gene is TRBV6-5, the J gene TRBJ1-4; D is perhaps TRBD1 (5 bases). V was shortened by 2 bases and J by 8 bases, with 12 bases between the two germline ends. The CDR3 has 14 residues. The germline CDR1 and CDR2 sequences are MNHEY and SVGAGI. The CDR3 reads CASSYNGGDEKLFF. Written as DNA, the CDR3 is TGTGCCAGCAGTTACAACGGCGGGGACGAAAAACTGTTTTTT.

This clone was seen more than once but under ten times. V gene TRBV25-1 combines with J gene TRBJ1-1; TRBD1 aligns across 8 bases. Germline V gene sequence: CDR1 MGHDK, CDR2 SYGVNS. Unmatched junction bases numbered 3, after V lost 4 bases and J lost 5 bases. The CDR3 runs 13 residues. The chain's CDR3 is CASSGNRGTEAFF. The CDR3 DNA reads as TGTGCCAGCAGTGGGAACAGGGGGACTGAAGCTTTCTTT.

V usage is TRBV6-5 and J usage is TRBJ1-1, with D perhaps matching TRBD1 (5 bases). V lost 5 bases, J lost 3 bases, and 13 bases lay in between. The CDR3 runs to 14 residues. Germline CDR1 and CDR2: MNHEY and SVGAGI. Written as DNA, the CDR3 is TGTGCCAGCAGTAAAAGTTGGGGGGACACTGAAGCTTTCTTT. Residues: CASSKSWGDTEAFF.

The gene calls are TRBV24-1 and TRBJ2-3, with TRBD2 matching 9 bases. CDR1 and CDR2 from the germline V gene are KGHDR and SFDVKD. The CDR3 spans 16 residues. The V gene end was trimmed by 5 bases and the J gene end by 2 bases; junction bases not matched to a gene: 7. This CDR3 reads CATSVASGGNTDTQYF. CDR3 DNA: TGTGCCACCAGTGTGGCCAGCGGGGGGAACACAGATACGCAGTATTTT.

This clone was counted at least ten times. J is TRBJ2-7 and V is TRBV3-1 (or the pseudogene TRBV3-2); 10 positions match TRBD2. This CDR3 region has 16 residues. CDR1 and CDR2 (germline): LGHDT, YNNKEL (reference sequence). The V and J ends lost 0 bases and 4 bases, in that order; junction bases with no gene match: 6. CDR3 loop: CASSQDTSGAQYEQYV. The CDR3 DNA sequence: TGTGCCAGCAGCCAAGACACTAGCGGGGCCCAATACGAGCAGTACGTC.

V is TRBV28 and J is TRBJ1-5; D perhaps matches TRBD1 (5 bases). Trimming removed 3 bases from V and 0 bases from J, with 15 bases in between. CDR3 size: 17 residues. Germline loops: CDR1 MDHEN, CDR2 SYDVKM. The CDR3: CASSFARVGYSNQPQHF. The CDR3 DNA reads TGTGCCAGCAGTTTCGCCAGGGTGGGGTATAGCAATCAGCCCCAGCATTTT.

This rearrangement joins TRBV6-5 to TRBJ1-2; 7 bases align to TRBD1. The CDR3 has 13 residues. J lost 4 bases, V lost 6 bases, and 5 bases had no gene match. Germline assignment: CDR1 MNHEY and CDR2 SVGAGI. CDR3 residues: CASSTDRAYGYTF. DNA of the CDR3: TGTGCCAGCAGCACCGACAGGGCCTATGGCTACACCTTC.

This clone was seen once. The V and J genes are TRBV24-1 and TRBJ1-5, with 9 bases that match TRBD1. The V and J ends lost 3 bases and 6 bases, in that order; junction bases with no gene match: 5. This CDR3 is built from 15 residues. CDR1 KGHDR and CDR2 SFDVKD come from the germline V gene. CDR3 region: CATSDAGTGSQPQHF. The CDR3 DNA follows: TGTGCCACCAGTGATGCCGGGACAGGGAGTCAGCCCCAGCATTTT.

This clone was detected only once. V and J are TRBV7-9 and TRBJ2-2; 7 bases map to TRBD1. The germline V gene has CDR1 SEHNR and CDR2 FQNEAQ (reference sequence). This CDR3 region has 15 residues. V dropped 4 bases and J dropped 0; count of bases not matched to a gene: 2. The CDR3 nucleotides read TGTGCCAGCAGCTCCAGGGGGACGAACACCGGGGAGCTGTTTTTT. Its protein is CASSSRGTNTGELFF.

The rearrangement joins TRBV29-1 to TRBJ1-1, with D unclear. The CDR3 length is 19 residues. Germline assignment: CDR1 SQVTM and CDR2 ANQGSEA. Trimming took off 0 bases at V and 3 bases at J, with 26 bases between the two ends. The CDR3: CSVEDGRLGASWGYTEAFF. In nucleotides, the CDR3 is TGCAGCGTTGAAGATGGACGGTTGGGAGCCAGTTGGGGTTACACTGAAGCTTTCTTT.

The V and J genes are TRBV2 and TRBJ2-1; 13 positions agree with TRBD2. The V segment lost 2 bases and the J segment 9 bases; nucleotides outside the gene matches: 7. The CDR3 has 16 residues. The germline V gene has CDR1 SNHLY and CDR2 FYNNEI. For the CDR3, the DNA is TGTGCCAGCAGTGAACGGCCGGGACTAGCGGGGAGTGAGCAGTTCTTC. Translation: CASSERPGLAGSEQFF.

The genes are TRBV28 and TRBJ1-1; D is unresolved. V lost 6 bases and J lost 8, with 10 bases in between. Germline CDR1 MDHEN, CDR2 SYDVKM. This CDR3 is built from 11 residues. The CDR3 loop is CASRLNLEAFF. The CDR3 region has the DNA TGTGCCAGCAGACTAAACTTGGAAGCTTTCTTT.

J is TRBJ1-3 and V is TRBV1; TRBD1 is the table's D call, not checked against the DNA. TRBV1 has pseudogene status. The CDR3 has 19 amino acids. The CDR3 is CTSSQDPLRQGRSGNTIYF. The CDR3 coding sequence is TGCACCAGCAGCCAAGATCCTTTACGACAGGGGCGCTCTGGAAACACCATATATTTT.

V gene TRBV5-6 combines with J gene TRBJ1-2, with TRBD1 identical over 9 bases. The CDR3 has 14 residues. The germline V gene has CDR1 SGHDT and CDR2 YYEEEE. Losses at the gene ends were 3 bases for V and 7 bases for J; bases not matched to a gene: 7. CDR3 bases: TGTGCCAGCAGCTGGGGGACAGGGAATGGTGGCTACACCTTC. It is translated as CASSWGTGNGGYTF.

This clone was counted a few times. The rearrangement links TRBV5-1 to TRBJ2-3; 8 nucleotides match TRBD2. The CDR3 is made up of 16 amino acids. V trimming: 4 bases; J trimming: 0 bases; junction bases outside the gene matches: 7. Germline V lookup: CDR1 SGHRS, CDR2 YFSETQ. CDR3 DNA sequence: TGCGCCAGCAGCCCGGAACCTAGCGGGAGCACAGATACGCAGTATTTT. Protein product: CASSPEPSGSTDTQYF.

The chain couples TRBV28 to TRBJ2-2; tentatively, D is TRBD2 (6 bases). This CDR3 is 17 amino acids long. CDR1 is MDHEN and CDR2 is SYDVKM in the germline V gene. V lost 2 bases and J lost 2, with 15 bases in between. Here the CDR3 DNA reads TGTGCCAGCAGTTTAGGGGTGCCTAGCGAAAACACCGGGGAGCTGTTTTTT. Amino acid sequence: CASSLGVPSENTGELFF.

The rearrangement uses TRBV7-8 and TRBJ2-4; TRBD1 matches 9 bases. J gave up 1 base and V 5 bases, and 15 bases lay outside the gene matches. Germline lookup yields CDR1 SGHVS and CDR2 FQNEAQ. The CDR3 is 19 amino acids. CDR3 region: CASSVQPPGTGSAKNIQYF. In DNA, the CDR3 is TGTGCCAGCAGCGTACAGCCCCCCGGGACAGGGAGTGCCAAAAACATTCAGTACTTC.

This chain links TRBV28 with TRBJ1-5, with 8 bases that match TRBD1. Trimming removed 3 bases from V and 4 bases from J; junction bases left unmatched: 5. The CDR3 spans 15 residues. The germline CDR1 and CDR2 sequences are MDHEN and SYDVKM. The CDR3 spells CASSLDRALNQPQHF. The CDR3 DNA is TGTGCCAGCAGTTTGGACAGGGCCCTTAATCAGCCCCAGCATTTT. The full variable domain, its missing parts supplied by reference TRBV28 and TRBJ1-5, is DVKVTQSSRYLVKRTGEKVFLECVQDMDHENMFWYRQDPGLGLRLIYFSYDVKMKEKGDIPEGYSVSREKKERFSLILESASTNQTSMYLCASSLDRALNQPQHFGDGTRLSIL.

This sequence joins TRBV6-5 and TRBJ1-1; D gene unclear. The CDR3 totals 15 residues. Germline V gene lookup returns CDR1 MNHEY and CDR2 SVGAGI. V dropped 5 bases and J dropped 2 bases, with 15 bases sitting between them. CDR3 DNA: TGTGCCAGCAGTCGTGATCACACAAGAAACACTGAAGCTTTCTTT. Protein product: CASSRDHTRNTEAFF.

J is TRBJ2-1 and V is TRBV7-2; D may be TRBD1 (6 bases). The length of the CDR3 is 17 residues. Germline V gives CDR1 SGHTA, CDR2 FQGNSA. The ends were cut back, 5 bases at V and 0 bases at J, with 17 bases in the middle. The CDR3: CASSLQQGPSSYNEQFF. DNA of the CDR3: TGTGCCAGCAGCCTCCAACAGGGCCCCAGCTCCTACAATGAGCAGTTCTTC.

The V call is TRBV11-3, the J call TRBJ1-1, with D possibly matching TRBD1 (5 bases). This CDR3 has 14 residues. Per the germline V gene, CDR1 is SGHNT and CDR2 is YENEEA. Trimming removed 4 bases at V and 0 bases at J, with 9 bases between. The CDR3 here is CASSSRGMNTEAFF. The DNA of the CDR3 is TGTGCCAGCAGCTCAAGGGGTATGAACACTGAAGCTTTCTTT.

With respect to this clone: A junction boundary mismatches the germline segment, possibly from a read error. V is TRBV5-1 and J is TRBJ1-4; D is undetermined. The CDR3 length is 13 residues. Germline values: CDR1 SGHRS, CDR2 YFSETQ. The CDR3 DNA reads as TGCGCCAGCAGCTTCTTCTTGGACCGGGATCTAAATTTT. Its protein is CASSFFLDRDLNF.

V usage is TRBV5-4 and J usage is TRBJ1-1, with TRBD1 identical over 8 bases. J lost 8 bases, V lost 4 bases, and 7 bases had no gene match. Germline loops: CDR1 SGHNT, CDR2 YYREEE (reference sequence). This CDR3 region has 13 residues. CDR3 DNA sequence: TGTGCCAGCAGCCGCGACAGGGGCCCGGAAGCTTTCTTT. This sequence encodes CASSRDRGPEAFF.

The chain carries TRBV6-5 and TRBJ1-6; D may be TRBD1 (5 bases). The CDR3 contains 14 residues. Per the germline V gene, CDR1 is MNHEY and CDR2 is SVGAGI. V was cut by 5 bases and J by 7 bases, with 12 bases left in between. The CDR3 DNA sequence: TGTGCCAGCAGTCTGGGGCTTGGCAATTCACCCCTCCACTTT. It is translated as CASSLGLGNSPLHF.

This chain uses TRBV7-2 with TRBJ1-5; 7 nucleotides line up with TRBD1. The CDR3 is 15 amino acids. Trimming removed 2 bases from V and 1 base from J; junction bases left unmatched: 2. Germline CDR1 is SGHTA and CDR2 is FQGNSA. CDR3: CASSLKGGSNQPQHF. The CDR3 DNA is TGTGCCAGCAGCTTAAAAGGGGGCAGCAATCAGCCCCAGCATTTT. Drawing the rest from reference TRBV7-2 and TRBJ1-5, the complete variable domain is GAGVSQSPSNKVTEKGKDVELRCDPISGHTALYWYRQSLGQGLEFLIYFQGNSAPDKSGLPSDRFSAERTGGSVSTLTIQRTQQEDSAVYLCASSLKGGSNQPQHFGDGTRLSIL.

The rearrangement links TRBV7-9 to TRBJ1-3, with a tentative D call TRBD1 (5 bases). Germline V gene sequence: CDR1 SEHNR, CDR2 FQNEAQ (reference sequence). The CDR3 length is 17 residues. With 4 bases removed from V and 2 bases from J, the gap between germline ends came to 18 bases. CDR3 amino acids: CASSSLQGLGPGNTIYF. CDR3 DNA sequence: TGTGCCAGCAGCTCCCTGCAGGGCCTGGGGCCTGGAAACACCATATATTTT. The variable domain in full, with the rest retrieved from reference TRBV7-9 and TRBJ1-3, is DTGVSQNPRHKITKRGQNVTFRCDPISEHNRLYWYRQTLGQGPEFLTYFQNEAQLEKSRLLSDRFSAERPKGSFSTLEIQRTEQGDSAMYLCASSSLQGLGPGNTIYFGEGSWLTVV.

The V and J genes are TRBV7-8 and TRBJ1-4; D is uncertain. Germline CDR1 is SGHVS and CDR2 is FQNEAQ. V was clipped by 1 base and J by 6 bases, with 12 bases between them. This CDR3 spans 15 amino acids. The CDR3 bases are TGTGCCAGCAGCTTAGGGCAGATCACCCATGAAAAACTGTTTTTT. This sequence encodes CASSLGQITHEKLFF.

The rearrangement joins TRBV28 to TRBJ2-3; perhaps TRBD1 as D (5 bases). V was clipped by 5 bases and J by 2 bases, with 26 bases between them. Per the germline V gene, CDR1 is MDHEN and CDR2 is SYDVKM. The CDR3 covers 19 residues. CDR3 nucleotides: TGTGCCAGCAGTCCGTTAGGAAAGATTGGGCAGGGATCCACAGATACGCAGTATTTT. It translates to CASSPLGKIGQGSTDTQYF. Using reference TRBV28 and TRBJ2-3 for the parts outside the CDR3, the full variable domain is DVKVTQSSRYLVKRTGEKVFLECVQDMDHENMFWYRQDPGLGLRLIYFSYDVKMKEKGDIPEGYSVSREKKERFSLILESASTNQTSMYLCASSPLGKIGQGSTDTQYFGPGTRLTVL.

The rearrangement uses TRBV4-2 and TRBJ2-5, with D perhaps TRBD2 (5 bases). The germline gives CDR1 LGHNA, CDR2 YNFKEQ. The CDR3 covers 17 residues. V was shortened by 1 base and J by 9 bases, with 24 bases between the two germline ends. Written as DNA, the CDR3 is TGTGCCAGCAGCCAAGTAGGGAGCGGACTTCAAAGAGTGGCCCAGTACTTC. Protein product: CASSQVGSGLQRVAQYF.